This TCR beta chain stems from a study of beta chain features in type 1 diabetes. Whole-study context: Examination covered 107,917,701 sorted cells spanning all samples.

The length of the CDR3 is 13 residues. The V end lost 5 bases, the J end lost 2 bases, and 7 bases lay between the germline ends. Germline CDR1 is SGHTA and CDR2 is FQGNSA. Every bit of the isolated RNA underwent reverse transcription, so sequencing read expressed TCRB transcripts. The method was immunoSEQ multiplex PCR; TCRdb's version includes in-frame clones alone and lacks a portion of them. This table holds 600,000 to 700,000 clones, over 10% found once. Study-wide findings and caveats: It was not settled here whether HLA type affects TCRB rearrangement. TCRB CDR3s were moderately but significantly shorter in Type 1 diabetes patients in all four CD4+ subsets.

This clone was observed a few times. The target antigen is unknown. The sequenced material came from naive CD4+ T cells from blood. This sequence joins TRBV7-2 and TRBJ1-3; D ambiguous. The clonotype was recovered from a man between 25 and 39 years old with type 1 diabetes. CDR3 sequence (DNA): TGTGCCAGCAGCCCGGGCACTGGAAACACCATATATTTT. It specifies CASSPGTGNTIYF.